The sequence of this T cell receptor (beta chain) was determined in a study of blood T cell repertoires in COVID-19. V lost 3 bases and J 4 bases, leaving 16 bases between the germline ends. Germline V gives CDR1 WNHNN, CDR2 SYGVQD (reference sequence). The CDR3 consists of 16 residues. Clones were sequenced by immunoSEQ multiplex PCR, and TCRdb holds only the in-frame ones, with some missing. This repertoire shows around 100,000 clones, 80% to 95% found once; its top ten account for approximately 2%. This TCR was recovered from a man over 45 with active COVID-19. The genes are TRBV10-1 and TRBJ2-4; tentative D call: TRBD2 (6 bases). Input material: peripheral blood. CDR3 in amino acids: CASSEFSEGKKNIQYF. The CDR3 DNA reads TGCGCCAGCAGTGAATTTTCGGAGGGGAAGAAAAACATTCAGTACTTC.